These 3 T cell receptor beta chains share one sample of origin, sequenced in a study of blood T cells in healthy people across ages. A sample-barcoded 5' primer and a J-beta primer mix were used in a second PCR of roughly 7 to 12 cycles. TCRdb fed the 5' RACE reads into MiXCR, producing one record per CDR3 protein. The data contain 1,500,000 or so distinct CDR3 sequences, 59% of them singletons. The specimen sequenced was blood. The source of these receptors is a man between 18 and 35 years old in good health.

V gene TRBV20-1 combines with J gene TRBJ1-6; D is possibly TRBD1 (5 bases). The ends were cut back, 4 bases at V and 8 bases at J, with 9 bases in the middle. Germline values: CDR1 DFQATT, CDR2 SNEGSKA (reference sequence). The CDR3 totals 12 residues. In DNA form, the CDR3 reads TGCAGTGCTAAGGGGCCCGATTCACCCCTCCACTTT. As protein: CSAKGPDSPLHF.

This chain connects TRBV10-3 to TRBJ1-2; the D gene is possibly TRBD1 (5 bases). Germline V lookup: CDR1 ENHRY, CDR2 SYGVKD. The CDR3 has 13 amino acids. Trimming shortened V by 10 bases and J by 2 bases, and 14 bases separated the two germline ends. The CDR3 coding sequence is TGTGCCACCGGCGAGGGGAGGAACTATGGCTACACCTTC. Its protein is CATGEGRNYGYTF.

This clonotype was seen a handful of times. The chain recombines TRBV5-1 with TRBJ2-5; 10 bases match TRBD1. Germline V gives CDR1 SGHRS, CDR2 YFSETQ. Trimming at V came to 4 bases and at J to 1 base, leaving 7 bases not matched to a gene. The CDR3 covers 16 residues. CDR3 DNA sequence: TGCGCCAGCAGCCCCCGGGACAGGGGATTCCAAGAGACCCAGTACTTC. Its protein is CASSPRDRGFQETQYF.